The sequence of this T cell receptor beta chain was determined in a study of CXCR3-negative and CXCR3-positive naive CD8 T cells. Germline assignment: CDR1 SGHRS and CDR2 YFSETQ. CDR3 length equals 13 residues. Whole-study results and caveats: For naive cells, CXCR3-negative and CXCR3-positive subsets had similar TRBV-TRBJ usage; for memory cells, usage differed. Naive cells positive for CXCR3 carried more hydrophobic TRB CDR3s than CXCR3-negative ones.

5' RACE with UMI labels generated the TRB cDNA libraries. TCRdb reanalyzed the 5' RACE reads, giving one entry per CDR3 protein sequence and no DNA. Its table lists 150,000 or so distinct CDR3 sequences. Details on this clonotype: Antigen specificity is unknown.

CD45RO-CCR7+CD27+CD95- defined naive CD8+ T cells. This chain links TRBV5-1 with TRBJ2-7. This sequence originates from a human donor in good health. Some clones in this sample may be carry-over from other donors' samples. Sequencing was done on a sample of naive CXCR3+ CD8+ T cells from blood. Subset: CD45RO-CCR7+CD27+CD95- naive CD8+ T cells expressing CXCR3 (TNR3+). The CDR3 sequence is CASSLGGFYEQYF. Full variable domain (missing parts from reference TRBV5-1 and TRBJ2-7): KAGVTQTPRYLIKTRGQQVTLSCSPISGHRSVSWYQQTPGQGLQFLFEYFSETQRNKGNFPGRFSGRQFSNSRSEMNVSTLELGDSALYLCASSLGGFYEQYFGPGTRLTVT.